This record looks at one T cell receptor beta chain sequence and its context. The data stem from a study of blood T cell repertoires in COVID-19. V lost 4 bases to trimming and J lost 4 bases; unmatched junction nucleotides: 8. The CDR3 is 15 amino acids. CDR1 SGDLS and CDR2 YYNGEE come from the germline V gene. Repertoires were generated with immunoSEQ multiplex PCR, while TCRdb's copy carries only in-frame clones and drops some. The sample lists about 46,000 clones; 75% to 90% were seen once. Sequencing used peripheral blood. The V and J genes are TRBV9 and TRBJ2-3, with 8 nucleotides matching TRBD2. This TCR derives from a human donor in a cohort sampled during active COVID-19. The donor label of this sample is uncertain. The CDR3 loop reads CASSPSGGRADTQYF. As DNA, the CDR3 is TGTGCCAGCAGCCCATCGGGGGGGAGGGCAGATACGCAGTATTTT.